The clone carrying this T cell receptor beta chain showed up just a few times. Its antigen is unknown. The CDR3 loop spans 18 amino acids. CDR1 SGHVS and CDR2 FNYEAQ come from the germline V gene. V lost 5 bases, J lost 0 bases, and 21 bases lay in between. Every isolated RNA sample was fully reverse transcribed, so sequencing captured expressed TCRB transcripts. Naive, central memory and regulatory T cell samples produced a mean of roughly 3.5 million reads. The method was immunoSEQ multiplex PCR; TCRdb's version includes in-frame clones alone and lacks a portion of them. The repertoire holds about 360,000 clones, with around 12% as singletons. This sample is part of a study of beta chain features in type 1 diabetes. General study points: TCRB repertoires of naive, central memory and Treg cells appeared more similar among patients than among healthy donors. Patients with type 1 diabetes carried fewer insertions and had more deletions at their VDJ junctions. Type 1 diabetes patients had moderately but significantly shorter TCRB CDR3s in all four CD4+ subsets.

This receptor was obtained from a man between 18 and 29 years old in good health. This sequence joins TRBV7-6 and TRBJ2-3, with TRBD1 as a possible D gene (6 bases). The material sequenced was naive CD4+ T cells from blood. The CDR3 reads CASSHRDFRGASTDTQYF. In DNA form, the CDR3 reads TGTGCCAGCAGCCACAGGGATTTTAGGGGAGCTAGCACAGATACGCAGTATTTT.